Listed here is a single T cell receptor beta chain. This record comes from a study of blood T cell repertoires in COVID-19. Overall study: The analysed material was cDNA or gDNA that came from T cells, B-cell-depleted T cells, or PBMCs.

The germline V gene has CDR1 MNHEY and CDR2 SVGAGI. The CDR3 covers 11 residues. Trimming cost V 6 bases and J 5 bases, with 5 bases left between them. Source study methods: Reference gene primer amplification gave nucleated cell count estimates. Profiling relied on immunoSEQ multiplex PCR, and the TCRdb table lists in-frame clones only, not all of them. That table is the source of V, J and clone size, and D and trimming were worked out from the DNA. The data show about 190,000 clones, with around nine tenths seen just once and around 5.9% held by the top ten. This TCR derives from a woman aged 40 to 50 who had recovered from COVID-19. The material sequenced was peripheral blood. The chain combines TRBV6-5 with TRBJ2-1; no definite D call. The DNA for the CDR3 is TGTGCCAGCAGCCATGACAATGAGCAGTTCTTC. As protein: CASSHDNEQFF.